This T cell receptor (beta chain) was identified in a study of blood T cell repertoires in COVID-19 (dated by TCRdb to between 2020 and 2021). Regarding the complete study: The collaborator samples originated in the United States, Italy and Spain and spanned the acute and convalescent phases of COVID-19. The material from the prospective study consisted of cDNA or gDNA derived from T cells, B-cell-depleted T cells, or PBMCs. Deeply sampled blood TCRbeta repertoires from subjects exposed to, actively infected with, or recovered from COVID-19 were included in the dataset. A freely available public database, intended as a resource for researchers studying the immune response to SARS-CoV-2, is where the repertoires were released. Samples came from the ongoing ImmuneRACE study (first 160 participants) plus 1,254 subjects from 6 global collaborators. Sample metadata almost always included a de-identified subject ID, COVID-19 status, age in years and sex. Where available, HLA class I and class II types were taken from metadata supplied by the sample provider and were not determined by assay-based typing.

With regard to this clone: Which antigen it targets is not known. Base qualities are not recorded, but no much larger clone differs from it by a single base.

In the germline V gene, CDR1 corresponds to ENHRY and CDR2 to SYGVKD. The junction shows trimming of 10 bases on V and 1 base on J, and the gene matches do not reach 6 bases of it. Taken from cysteine to phenylalanine, the CDR3 has 14 residues. The CDR3 DNA has 42 bases and is translated from base 1. At one collaborating source in Seattle, patients were enrolled during active infection and were followed longitudinally through the course of disease. Whole blood was collected in K2EDTA tubes by collaborating institutions according to the institutions' own protocols. Collaborator samples were shipped for TCRbeta analysis as frozen whole blood, isolated PBMCs, or DNA extracted from either sample type. TCRbeta CDR3 regions were amplified from genomic DNA using the immunoSEQ Assay, a bias-controlled multiplex PCR. Per the original workflow: The number of nucleated cells in each sample was estimated by amplification of reference gene primers within the assay. To quantify the absolute abundance of each unique TCRbeta CDR3 rearrangement, sequence reads were collapsed and filtered. For each sample, productive Simpson clonality was calculated by taking the square root of Simpson's diversity index across productive rearrangements. TCRdb took over this immuneACCESS table, retaining in-frame rearrangements with V and J assigned. Such tables are incomplete; in checked studies, under half of the missing clones stem from an unresolved V gene, and the remainder is unexplained. V, J and clone size reflect that table, while D and trimming were determined from the DNA. The sample contains around 320,000 clones, roughly 89% of them found a single time. The ten top clones hold around 10% of the sample.

The investigation overall reported the following: The amount of clinical and demographic metadata varied by source and participant and was provided uncurated.

The specimen was peripheral blood. This receptor was identified in a woman aged 25-40 years with COVID-19, enrolled during active disease. The chain is made from TRBV10-3 and TRBJ1-1; 10 bases in the junction line up with TRBD1. The CDR3 corresponds to CASRQGAENTEAFF. The DNA reads as follows: TGTGCCAGCCGACAGGGGGCAGAGAACACTGAAGCTTTCTTT.